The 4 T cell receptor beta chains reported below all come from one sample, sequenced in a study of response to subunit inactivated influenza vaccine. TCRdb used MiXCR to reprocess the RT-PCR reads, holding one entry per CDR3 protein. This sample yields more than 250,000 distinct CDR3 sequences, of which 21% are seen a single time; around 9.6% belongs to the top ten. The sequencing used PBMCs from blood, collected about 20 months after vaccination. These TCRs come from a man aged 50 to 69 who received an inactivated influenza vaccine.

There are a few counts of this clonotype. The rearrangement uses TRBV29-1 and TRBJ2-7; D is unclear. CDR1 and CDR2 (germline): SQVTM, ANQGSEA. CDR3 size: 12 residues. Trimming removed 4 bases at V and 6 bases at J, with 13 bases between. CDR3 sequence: CSVVAASGEQYF. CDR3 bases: TGCAGCGTTGTGGCGGCCTCCGGCGAGCAGTACTTC.

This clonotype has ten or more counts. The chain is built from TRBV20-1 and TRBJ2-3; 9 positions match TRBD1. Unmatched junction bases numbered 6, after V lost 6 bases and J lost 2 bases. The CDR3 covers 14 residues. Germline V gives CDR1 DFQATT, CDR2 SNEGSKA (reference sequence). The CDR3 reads CSAQDRGHTDTQYF. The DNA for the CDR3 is TGCAGTGCCCAGGACAGGGGCCACACAGATACGCAGTATTTT.

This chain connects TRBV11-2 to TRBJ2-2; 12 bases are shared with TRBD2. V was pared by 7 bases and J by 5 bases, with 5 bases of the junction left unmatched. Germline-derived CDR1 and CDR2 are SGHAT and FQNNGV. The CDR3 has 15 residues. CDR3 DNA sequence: TGTGCCAGCAACTTTGGGACTAGCGGGACCGGGGAGCTGTTTTTT. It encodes CASNFGTSGTGELFF.

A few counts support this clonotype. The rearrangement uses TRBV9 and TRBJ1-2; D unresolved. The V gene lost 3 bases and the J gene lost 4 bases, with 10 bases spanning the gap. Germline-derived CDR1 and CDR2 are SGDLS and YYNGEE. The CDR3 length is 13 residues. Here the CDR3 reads CASSGAGFYGYTF. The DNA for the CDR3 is TGTGCCAGCAGCGGTGCCGGGTTCTATGGCTACACCTTC.